This entry lists 23 T cell receptor beta chains sequenced from one sample in a study of cytomegalovirus exposure and HLA in healthy donors. It was with 60 Vbeta and 13 Jbeta primers that the PCR ran. Clones were sequenced by immunoSEQ multiplex PCR, and TCRdb holds only the in-frame ones, with some missing. The profile shows some 130,000 clones, approximately 80% of them singletons. The sequenced material came from PBMCs. The receptor source for this set is a male donor in good health and CMV-seropositive.

This rearrangement joins TRBV19 to TRBJ2-3; 8 bases line up with TRBD2. This CDR3 has 15 amino acids. Germline V gives CDR1 LNHDA, CDR2 SQIVND (reference sequence). The junction had 6 bases not matched to a gene; V was cut back by 5 bases and J by 2 bases. The CDR3 DNA is TGTGCCAGTAGTTCGATAGCGGGACTCACAGATACGCAGTATTTT. It encodes CASSSIAGLTDTQYF.

The chain combines TRBV13 with TRBJ1-3; D is undetermined. Trimming pared 5 bases from V and 4 bases from J, leaving 6 bases between. The CDR3 contains 12 residues. Germline V gene data show CDR1 as PRHDT and CDR2 as FYEKMQ (reference sequence). Here the CDR3 DNA reads TGTGCCAGCAGCCCCGAGGGAAACACCATATATTTT. It is translated as CASSPEGNTIYF.

The chain carries TRBV11-3 and TRBJ2-1; 7 bases are shared with TRBD1. The length of the CDR3 is 17 residues. With V trimmed by 5 bases and J by 8 bases, 18 bases remained unmatched. CDR1 is SGHNT, CDR2 YENEEA, per germline. CDR3 in DNA: TGTGCCAGCAGCCGGAGAGCCGGACAGGACCGGAACGATGAGCAGTTCTTC. Translated: CASSRRAGQDRNDEQFF. Looking up the rest from reference TRBV11-3 and TRBJ2-1 gives the full variable domain: EAGVVQSPRYKIIEKKQPVAFWCNPISGHNTLYWYLQNLGQGPELLIRYENEEAVDDSQLPKDRFSAERLKGVDSTLKIQPAELGDSAVYLCASSRRAGQDRNDEQFFGPGTRLTVL.

This chain uses TRBV6-5 with TRBJ1-5; tentative D call: TRBD1 (6 bases). CDR3 length equals 14 residues. The V end was cut by 2 bases, the J end by 5 bases, with 10 bases between. Germline assignment: CDR1 MNHEY and CDR2 SVGAGI. The CDR3 DNA reads TGTGCCAGCAGTTACGGGCAGGGGTATCAGCCCCAGCATTTT. Its translation is CASSYGQGYQPQHF.

V gene TRBV5-4 combines with J gene TRBJ1-1, with a weak D call TRBD1 (6 bases). Looked up from germline, CDR1 is SGHNT and CDR2 is YYREEE (reference sequence). V lost 4 bases, J lost 3 bases, and 16 bases lay in between. The length of the CDR3 is 15 residues. DNA of the CDR3: TGTGCCAGCAGCGAAAACAGGGTAAAGGACACTGAAGCTTTCTTT. It is translated as CASSENRVKDTEAFF.

The rearrangement links TRBV19 to TRBJ1-4; D not resolved. This CDR3 comprises 15 residues. V shed 3 bases and J shed 2 bases, with 10 bases lying between them. In germline, CDR1 is LNHDA, CDR2 SQIVND (reference sequence). In DNA form, the CDR3 reads TGTGCCAGTAGTATGTTGGGCGGGACTAATGAAAAACTGTTTTTT. Protein product: CASSMLGGTNEKLFF.

In its sample, this clone was seen a few times. The gene calls are TRBV19 and TRBJ2-1, with 8 bases that match TRBD2. The junction had 4 bases not matched to a gene; V was cut back by 7 bases and J by 5 bases. Germline CDR1 and CDR2: LNHDA and SQIVND (reference sequence). This CDR3 is built from 13 residues. The CDR3 DNA reads as TGTGCCAGTAAGGACGGGAGGGACAATGAGCAGTTCTTC. Protein: CASKDGRDNEQFF.

The chain is built from TRBV30 and TRBJ2-3; TRBD2 might be the D (6 bases). This CDR3 has 14 amino acids. V gave up 1 base and J gave up 1 base, with 9 bases separating them. Looked up from germline, CDR1 is GTSNPN and CDR2 is SVGIG (reference sequence). As DNA, the CDR3 is TGTGCCTGGAGTGGGGGGGTTGGCACAGATACGCAGTATTTT. Protein sequence: CAWSGGVGTDTQYF.

V usage is TRBV18 and J usage is TRBJ2-1; 14 bases align to TRBD2. V was pared by 6 bases and J by 4 bases, with 5 bases of the junction left unmatched. The germline gives CDR1 KGHSH, CDR2 LQKENI. This CDR3 comprises 16 residues. The CDR3 region has the DNA TGTGCCAGCTCGGCCGGGACTAGCGGGGGTTACAATGAGCAGTTCTTC. Its protein is CASSAGTSGGYNEQFF.

The chain is built from TRBV9 and TRBJ2-7; 8 bases agree with TRBD1. Trimming removed 3 bases from V and 3 bases from J; junction bases left unmatched: 5. Germline assignment: CDR1 SGDLS and CDR2 YYNGEE. The CDR3 has 14 amino acids. The CDR3: CASSAGTGFYEQYF. The CDR3 nucleotides read TGTGCCAGCAGCGCTGGGACAGGTTTCTACGAGCAGTACTTC.

CDR3 coding DNA: TGTGCCAGTGGTGCCTGGGCAGCAACTAATGAAAAACTGTTTTTT. Its protein is CASGAWAATNEKLFF. V usage is TRBV19 and J usage is TRBJ1-4; D is unresolved. This CDR3 comprises 15 residues. V dropped 8 bases and J dropped 0 bases, with 13 bases sitting between them. Looked up from germline, CDR1 is LNHDA and CDR2 is SQIVND (reference sequence).

This clone was seen just once. The rearrangement joins TRBV6-5 to TRBJ1-5, with D perhaps matching TRBD1 (5 bases). CDR1 is MNHEY, CDR2 SVGAGI, per germline. The length of the CDR3 is 14 residues. The V end lost 4 bases, the J end lost 6 bases, and 13 bases lay between the germline ends. CDR3 sequence: CASSSLGGFQPQHF. The CDR3 coding sequence is TGTGCCAGCAGTTCTCTGGGGGGTTTTCAGCCCCAGCATTTT.

The chain is built from TRBV11-2 and TRBJ2-5, with D perhaps TRBD2 (7 bases). Per the germline V gene, CDR1 is SGHAT and CDR2 is FQNNGV. The CDR3 has 12 residues. The V end lost 8 bases, the J end lost 5 bases, and 12 bases lay between the germline ends. The CDR3 DNA reads as TGTGCCAGCGGGGGGGCGGGGGAGACCCAGTACTTC. It specifies CASGGAGETQYF.

The V gene is TRBV11-1, the J gene TRBJ1-1; no firm D call. Germline-derived CDR1 and CDR2 are SGHAT and FQDESV (reference sequence). The CDR3 consists of 14 residues. Trimming removed 4 bases from V and 3 bases from J, with 12 bases in between. The CDR3 nucleotides are TGTGCCAGCAGCTCGGGAATCTTGGACACTGAAGCTTTCTTT. This gives the protein CASSSGILDTEAFF.

V and J are TRBV19 and TRBJ2-7; 7 bases line up with TRBD1. Germline V gives CDR1 LNHDA, CDR2 SQIVND (reference sequence). The CDR3 extends over 13 amino acids. The V and J ends lost 5 bases and 6 bases, in that order; junction bases with no gene match: 7. The CDR3 spells CASSPGTVGEQYF. Here the CDR3 DNA reads TGTGCCAGTAGTCCAGGGACAGTGGGCGAGCAGTACTTC.

This clone was recorded only once. The genes are TRBV7-2 and TRBJ2-1, with D possibly TRBD2 on 5 matching bases. Germline CDR1 is SGHTA and CDR2 is FQGNSA. The CDR3 is 15 residues long. Trimming shortened V by 3 bases and J by 8 bases, and 17 bases separated the two germline ends. CDR3 DNA: TGTGCCAGCAGCTTCAAGGCCCTAGCCGGTCATGAGCAGTTCTTC. This translates into CASSFKALAGHEQFF.

The chain joins TRBV6-1 to TRBJ1-4; D perhaps matches TRBD1 (5 bases). Germline V gives CDR1 MNHNS, CDR2 SASEGT. The CDR3 sequence is 14 residues long. Trimming pared 8 bases from V and 7 bases from J, leaving 17 bases between. The CDR3: CASRGGNLSEKLFF. Written as DNA, the CDR3 is TGTGCCAGCCGGGGGGGGAATTTGAGTGAAAAACTGTTTTTT.

This chain uses TRBV19 with TRBJ1-2, with D perhaps TRBD1 (5 bases). The CDR3 has 14 amino acids. V gave up 5 bases and J gave up 4 bases, with 14 bases separating them. Germline V gene sequence: CDR1 LNHDA, CDR2 SQIVND (reference sequence). CDR3 bases: TGTGCCAGTAGTCGGCAGGGTGAGACCTATGGCTACACCTTC. Its protein is CASSRQGETYGYTF.

The rearrangement joins TRBV10-3 to TRBJ2-2; 10 nucleotides agree with TRBD2. This CDR3 contains 16 residues. With 5 bases clipped from V and 0 bases from J, the junction kept 3 bases outside the gene matches. Germline assignment: CDR1 ENHRY and CDR2 SYGVKD. The CDR3 is CAISSSGRPNTGELFF. As DNA, the CDR3 is TGTGCCATCAGTAGTAGCGGGAGGCCGAACACCGGGGAGCTGTTTTTT.

The chain joins TRBV6-5 to TRBJ2-7; 10 bases are a match to TRBD1. V dropped 7 bases and J dropped 2; count of bases not matched to a gene: 8. Germline loops: CDR1 MNHEY, CDR2 SVGAGI. The CDR3 length is 15 residues. The chain's CDR3 is CASMRPGQGTYEQYF. CDR3 nucleotides: TGTGCCAGCATGAGACCGGGACAGGGGACCTACGAGCAGTACTTC.

The table lists this clone with a few counts. This chain links TRBV6-5 with TRBJ1-5, with D perhaps matching TRBD1 (5 bases). CDR1 is MNHEY, CDR2 SVGAGI, per germline. V lost 6 bases to trimming and J lost 7 bases, with 13 bases between them. This CDR3 has 13 amino acids. The CDR3 here is CASRSGYGQPQHF. CDR3 sequence (DNA): TGTGCCAGCAGGTCAGGGTACGGACAGCCCCAGCATTTT.

V is TRBV18 and J is TRBJ1-5; the D gene is possibly TRBD1 (5 bases). V was shortened by 4 bases and J by 1 base, with 17 bases between the two germline ends. Germline lookup yields CDR1 KGHSH and CDR2 LQKENI. This CDR3 has 17 amino acids. CDR3: CASSRVGPDSSNQPQHF. In nucleotides, the CDR3 is TGTGCCAGCTCACGGGTCGGTCCTGACAGCAGCAATCAGCCCCAGCATTTT.

The rearrangement links TRBV6-5 to TRBJ2-3, with 8 bases fitting TRBD2. There are 15 residues in the CDR3. Germline V gene lookup returns CDR1 MNHEY and CDR2 SVGAGI. J gave up 6 bases and V 4 bases, and 9 bases lay outside the gene matches. CDR3 sequence reads: CASSSWTSFGDTQYF. Written as DNA, the CDR3 is TGTGCCAGCAGTTCCTGGACTAGCTTCGGCGATACGCAGTATTTT.